This T cell receptor (beta chain) came from a study of T-cell memory formation after mild COVID-19. Germline lookup yields CDR1 SGHTA and CDR2 FQGNSA. Trimming pared 1 base from V and 6 bases from J, leaving 9 bases between. This CDR3 spans 14 amino acids. TCRdb re-called the 5' RACE reads with MiXCR, one entry per CDR3 protein. There are about 340,000 distinct CDR3 sequences in the sample; 15% occur only once, and approximately 20% lies in the top ten. Sequenced material: PBMCs or a T cell subset sorted from them (not recorded which). The sequence was collected from a young man who had mild COVID-19 (a few samples of this study predate the infection). Cell type and time point are not known. The gene calls are TRBV7-2 and TRBJ2-2; D assignment may be TRBD1 or TRBD2 (6 bases each). CDR3 bases: TGTGCCAGCAGCTTAGAGGGGGGTTCCGGGGAGCTGTTTTTT. Amino acids: CASSLEGGSGELFF.